The entry below gives a single T cell receptor (beta chain) sequence along with its context. Its target is unknown. The data belong to a study of T-cell memory formation after mild COVID-19. 5'RACE primed from the constant segment yielded TCR alpha and TCR beta cDNA libraries bearing sample barcodes and UMIs. TCRdb reprocessed the 5' RACE reads via MiXCR and lists one record per CDR3 protein. Among 100,000 or so distinct CDR3 sequences listed, over 8.5% were seen once. The study, taken as a whole, reports: Balance between CD4 and CD8 was seen in clones contracting day 15 to 85, and a CD4+ lean was seen in later expanders.

The V gene's germline CDR1 is SGHDT and CDR2 YYEEEE. The CDR3 totals 15 residues. V lost 0 bases to trimming and J lost 8 bases, with 15 bases between them. Material: PBMCs or a T cell subset sorted from them (not recorded which). The chain recombines TRBV5-6 with TRBJ2-1; D may be TRBD2 (6 bases). The TCR was taken from a man aged 18 to 35 who had mild COVID-19 (a few samples of this study predate the infection). Cell type and time point are not known. This CDR3 reads CASSLARGPGYEQFF. The CDR3 DNA reads TGTGCCAGCAGCTTGGCGCGGGGCCCCGGGTATGAGCAGTTCTTC.